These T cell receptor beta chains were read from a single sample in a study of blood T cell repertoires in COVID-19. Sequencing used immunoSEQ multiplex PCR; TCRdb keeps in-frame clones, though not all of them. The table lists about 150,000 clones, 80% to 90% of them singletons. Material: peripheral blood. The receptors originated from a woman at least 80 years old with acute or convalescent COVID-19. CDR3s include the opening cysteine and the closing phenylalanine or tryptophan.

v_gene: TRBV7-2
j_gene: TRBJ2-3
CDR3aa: CASSLGPQGARDTQYF

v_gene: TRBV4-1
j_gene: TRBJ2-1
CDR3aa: CASSQEGSGVTEQFF

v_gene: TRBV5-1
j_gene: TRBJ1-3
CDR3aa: CASSLASFAGGEGNTIYF

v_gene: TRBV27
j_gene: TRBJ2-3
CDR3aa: CASSLGTSGGTDTQYF

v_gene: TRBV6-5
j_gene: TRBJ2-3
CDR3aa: CASSSGTDTQYF

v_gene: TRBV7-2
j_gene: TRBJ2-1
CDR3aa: CASSSLGWGGGRYNEQFF

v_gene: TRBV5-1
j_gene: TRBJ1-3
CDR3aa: CASSSPGQGNTIYF

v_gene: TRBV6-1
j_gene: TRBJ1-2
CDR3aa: CASSDGGGTGPSYGYTF

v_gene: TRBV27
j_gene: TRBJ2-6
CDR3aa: CASSLKGVGRVFSGANVLTF

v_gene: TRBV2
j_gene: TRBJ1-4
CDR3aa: CASSGTGWSEKLFF

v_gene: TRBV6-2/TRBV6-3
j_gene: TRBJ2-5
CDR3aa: CASSYFSQGTETQYF

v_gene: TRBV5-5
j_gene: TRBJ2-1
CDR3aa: CASSFGTVNEQFF

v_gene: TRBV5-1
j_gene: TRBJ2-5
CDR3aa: CASSPGTGGTETQYF